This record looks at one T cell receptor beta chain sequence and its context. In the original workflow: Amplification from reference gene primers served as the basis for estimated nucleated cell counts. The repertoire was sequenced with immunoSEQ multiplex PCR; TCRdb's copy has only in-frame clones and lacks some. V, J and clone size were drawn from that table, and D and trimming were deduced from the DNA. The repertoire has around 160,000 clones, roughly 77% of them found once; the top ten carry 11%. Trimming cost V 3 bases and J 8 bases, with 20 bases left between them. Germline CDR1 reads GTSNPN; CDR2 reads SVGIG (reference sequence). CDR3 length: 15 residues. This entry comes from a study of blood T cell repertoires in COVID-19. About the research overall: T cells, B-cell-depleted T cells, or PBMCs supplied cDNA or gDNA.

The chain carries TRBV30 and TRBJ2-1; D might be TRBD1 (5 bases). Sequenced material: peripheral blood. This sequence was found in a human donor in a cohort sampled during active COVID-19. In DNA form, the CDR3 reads TGTGCCTGGAGGCCCCGCCTGGGGCCAACCCATGAGCAGTTCTTC. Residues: CAWRPRLGPTHEQFF.